This T cell receptor beta chain comes out of a study of T cells in Graves' hyperthyroidism and ophthalmopathy. Study details: Any treatment followed the collection of peripheral blood at initial diagnosis.

Template material for amplifying TCR beta CDR3 regions consisted of RNA transcripts. The TCR CDR3 first-round RT-PCR relied on the HTBI primer set. One entry per CDR3 protein results from TCRdb running MiXCR on the multiplex PCR reads. Here the sample spans a few hundred thousand distinct CDR3 sequences, about 14% being singletons. Study conclusions and caveats: Model-based prediction identified ophthalmopathy a median roughly 6.1 months prior to its onset.

In making diagnoses, clinical symptoms, serum thyroxine and TRAb, thyroid ultrasound and orbital computed tomography were all used. Fresh peripheral blood, 7.5 to 10 ml of it, supplied the PBMCs. Note on this clonotype: Its antigen is as yet unknown.

CDR1 is SGHAT and CDR2 is FQNNGV in the germline V gene. CDR3 size: 16 residues. The V gene end was trimmed by 5 bases and the J gene end by 0 bases; junction bases not matched to a gene: 8. The origin of this receptor is a woman aged 30 to 39 with Graves' ophthalmopathy. The sequenced sample was blood. The V call is TRBV11-2, the J call TRBJ2-5; 8 bases are a match to TRBD1. DNA of the CDR3: TGTGCCAGCAGCAGACGACAGGGGTCGGACCAAGAGACCCAGTACTTC. Translated: CASSRRQGSDQETQYF.